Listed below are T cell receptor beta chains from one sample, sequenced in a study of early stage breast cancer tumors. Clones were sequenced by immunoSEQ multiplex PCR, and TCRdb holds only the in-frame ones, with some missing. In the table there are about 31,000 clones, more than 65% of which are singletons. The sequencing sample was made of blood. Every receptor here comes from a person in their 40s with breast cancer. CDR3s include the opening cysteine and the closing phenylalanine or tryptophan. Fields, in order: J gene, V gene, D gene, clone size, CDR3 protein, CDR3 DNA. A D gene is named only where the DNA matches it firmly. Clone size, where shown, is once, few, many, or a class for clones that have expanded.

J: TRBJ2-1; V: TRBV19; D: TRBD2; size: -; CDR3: CASSIGIVVLAGYNEQFF; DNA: TGTGCCAGTAGTATTGGTATCGTGGTGCTAGCGGGCTACAATGAGCAGTTCTTC
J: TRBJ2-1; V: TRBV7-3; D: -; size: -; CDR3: CASSLPNLRGAPLEEQFF; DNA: TGTGCCAGCAGCTTGCCCAACCTTCGCGGGGCCCCTCTTGAGGAGCAGTTCTTC
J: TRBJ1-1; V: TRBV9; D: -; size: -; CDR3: CASSATLQGEAFF; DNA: TGTGCCAGCAGCGCCACCCTACAGGGTGAGGCTTTCTTT
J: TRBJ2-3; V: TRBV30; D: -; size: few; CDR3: CAWSVSVDTQYF; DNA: TGTGCCTGGAGTGTTTCGGTAGATACGCAGTATTTT
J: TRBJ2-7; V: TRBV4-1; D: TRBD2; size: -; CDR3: CASSLALMGGKIYEQYF; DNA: TGCGCCAGCAGCCTAGCGTTGATGGGGGGGAAAATATACGAGCAGTACTTC
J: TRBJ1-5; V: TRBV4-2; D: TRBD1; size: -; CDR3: CASSQAGQGLDQPQHF; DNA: TGTGCCAGCAGCCAAGCGGGACAGGGATTGGATCAGCCCCAGCATTTT
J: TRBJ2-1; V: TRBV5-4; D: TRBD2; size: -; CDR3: CASSFKRTASGYNEQFF; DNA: TGTGCCAGCAGCTTTAAGAGAACGGCTAGCGGCTACAATGAGCAGTTCTTC
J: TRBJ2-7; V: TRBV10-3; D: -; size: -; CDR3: CAISESLIYEQYF; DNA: TGTGCCATCAGTGAGTCCTTGATCTACGAGCAGTACTTC
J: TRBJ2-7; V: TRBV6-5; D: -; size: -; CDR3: CASSVYGYEQYF; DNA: TGTGCCAGCAGTGTATATGGCTACGAGCAGTACTTC
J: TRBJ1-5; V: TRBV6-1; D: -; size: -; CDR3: CASSEAPGQVNQPQHF; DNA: TGTGCCAGCAGTGAAGCCCCGGGGCAGGTCAATCAGCCCCAGCATTTT
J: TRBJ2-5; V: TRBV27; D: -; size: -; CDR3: CASAPYQSQETQYF; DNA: TGTGCCAGCGCCCCTTATCAGAGTCAAGAGACCCAGTACTTC
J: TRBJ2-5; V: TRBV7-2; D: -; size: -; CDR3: CASSLVPLSIGEETQYF; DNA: TGTGCCAGCAGCTTAGTCCCTCTAAGTATTGGGGAAGAGACCCAGTACTTC
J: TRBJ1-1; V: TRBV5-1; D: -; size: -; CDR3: CASSSLLGKTEAFF; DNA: TGCGCCAGCAGCTCACTTTTAGGGAAGACTGAAGCTTTCTTT
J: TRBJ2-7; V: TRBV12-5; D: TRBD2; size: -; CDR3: CASGPLAGGGGEQYF; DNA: TGTGCTAGTGGGCCACTAGCGGGAGGGGGAGGCGAGCAGTACTTC
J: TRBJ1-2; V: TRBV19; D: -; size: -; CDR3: CASRSPLRQTVYYGYTF; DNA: TGTGCCAGTAGGTCCCCCCTGAGGCAAACCGTTTACTATGGCTACACCTTC
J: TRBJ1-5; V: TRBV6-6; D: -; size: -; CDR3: CASSYTGNQPQHF; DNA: TGTGCCAGCAGTTACACGGGGAATCAGCCCCAGCATTTT
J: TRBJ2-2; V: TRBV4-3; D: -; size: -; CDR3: CASSQDRDQNTGELFF; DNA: TGCGCCAGCAGCCAAGATCGGGACCAAAACACCGGGGAGCTGTTTTTT
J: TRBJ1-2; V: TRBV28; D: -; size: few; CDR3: CASTTGLGYTF; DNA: TGTGCCAGCACCACAGGGCTTGGCTACACCTTC
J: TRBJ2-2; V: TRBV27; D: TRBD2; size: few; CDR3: CASRYTSGIAGELFF; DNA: TGTGCCAGCAGATACACTAGCGGGATAGCCGGGGAGCTGTTTTTT
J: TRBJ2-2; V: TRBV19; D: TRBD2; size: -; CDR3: CASSRPAGVGTGELFF; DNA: TGTGCCAGTAGTCGGCCAGCGGGAGTTGGAACCGGGGAGCTGTTTTTT
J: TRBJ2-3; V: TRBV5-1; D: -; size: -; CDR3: CASSLAVGIGTDTQYF; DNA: TGCGCCAGCAGCTTGGCCGTAGGAATAGGAACAGATACGCAGTATTTT
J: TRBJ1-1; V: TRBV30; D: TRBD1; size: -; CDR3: CAWSVGTGNTEAFF; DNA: TGTGCCTGGAGTGTAGGGACAGGGAACACTGAAGCTTTCTTT
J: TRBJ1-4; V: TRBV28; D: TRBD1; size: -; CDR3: CASSPAGGGEKLFF; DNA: TGTGCCAGCAGTCCCGCAGGGGGCGGTGAAAAACTGTTTTTT
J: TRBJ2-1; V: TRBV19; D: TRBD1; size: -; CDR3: CASSATPGQGSEQFF; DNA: TGTGCCAGTAGTGCCACTCCGGGACAGGGAAGTGAGCAGTTCTTC
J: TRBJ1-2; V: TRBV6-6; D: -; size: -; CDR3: CASSYSGGDGYTF; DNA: TGTGCCAGCAGTTACTCCGGGGGGGATGGCTACACCTTC
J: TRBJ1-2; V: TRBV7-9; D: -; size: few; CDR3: CASSPVGGSGYTF; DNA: TGTGCCAGCAGCCCGGTCGGGGGGAGTGGCTACACCTTC
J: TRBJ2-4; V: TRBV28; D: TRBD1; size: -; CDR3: CASSVQGIAKNIQYF; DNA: TGTGCCAGCAGTGTACAGGGGATCGCCAAAAACATTCAGTACTTC
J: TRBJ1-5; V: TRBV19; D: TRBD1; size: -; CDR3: CASNTPGTGNGKPQHF; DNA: TGTGCCAGTAATACCCCCGGGACAGGGAACGGAAAGCCCCAGCATTTT
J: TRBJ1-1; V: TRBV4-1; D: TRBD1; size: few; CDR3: CASSRGTGNMNTEAFF; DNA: TGCGCCAGCAGCCGGGGGACAGGGAACATGAACACTGAAGCTTTCTTT
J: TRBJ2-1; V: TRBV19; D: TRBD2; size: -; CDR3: CASSGLADHNEQFF; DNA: TGTGCCAGTAGTGGACTAGCGGACCACAATGAGCAGTTCTTC
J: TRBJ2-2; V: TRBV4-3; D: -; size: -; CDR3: CASSQETRAGELFF; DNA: TGCGCCAGCAGCCAAGAGACGCGGGCCGGGGAGCTGTTTTTT
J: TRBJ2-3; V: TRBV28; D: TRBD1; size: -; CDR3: CASRNRGETDTQYF; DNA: TGTGCCAGCAGGAACAGGGGAGAGACAGATACGCAGTATTTT
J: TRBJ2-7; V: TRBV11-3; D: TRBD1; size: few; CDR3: CASSSRQGAEQYF; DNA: TGTGCCAGCAGCTCAAGACAGGGCGCCGAGCAGTACTTC
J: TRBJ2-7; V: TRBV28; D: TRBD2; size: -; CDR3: CASSLAGGSSYEQYF; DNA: TGTGCCAGCAGTTTAGCGGGAGGGAGCTCCTACGAGCAGTACTTC
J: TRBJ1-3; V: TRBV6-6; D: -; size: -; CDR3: CASSSYALGGNTIYF; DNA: TGTGCCAGCAGTTCTTATGCGTTGGGGGGAAACACCATATATTTT
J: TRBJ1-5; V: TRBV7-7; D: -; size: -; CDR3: CASSSKRKYSNQPQHF; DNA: TGTGCCAGCAGCTCAAAAAGGAAGTATAGCAATCAGCCCCAGCATTTT
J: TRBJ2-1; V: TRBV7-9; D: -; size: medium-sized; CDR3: CASSQGLYNEQFF; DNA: TGTGCCAGCAGCCAAGGACTATACAATGAGCAGTTCTTC
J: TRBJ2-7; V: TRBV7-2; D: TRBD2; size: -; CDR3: CASSKLAGVTYEQYF; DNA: TGTGCCAGCAGCAAACTAGCGGGAGTAACCTACGAGCAGTACTTC
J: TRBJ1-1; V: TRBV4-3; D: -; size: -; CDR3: CASSRSRGDEAFF; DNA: TGCGCCAGCAGCCGCTCCCGGGGGGATGAAGCTTTCTTT
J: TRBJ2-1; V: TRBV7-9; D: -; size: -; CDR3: CASSLASSYNEQFF; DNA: TGTGCCAGCAGCTTAGCCAGCTCCTACAATGAGCAGTTCTTC
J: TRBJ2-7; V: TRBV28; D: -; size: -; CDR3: CASSLGGSTYEQYF; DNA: TGTGCCAGCAGTCTGGGGGGCTCAACCTACGAGCAGTACTTC
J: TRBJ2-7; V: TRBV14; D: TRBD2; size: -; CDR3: CASSHLEMGGQWEQYF; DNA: TGTGCCAGCAGCCATCTCGAGATGGGAGGGCAGTGGGAGCAGTACTTC
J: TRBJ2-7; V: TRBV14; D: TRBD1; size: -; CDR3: CASSAQGRGSYEQYF; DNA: TGTGCCAGCAGCGCACAGGGGCGAGGGTCCTACGAGCAGTACTTC
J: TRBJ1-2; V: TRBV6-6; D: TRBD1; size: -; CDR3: CASRRPRQGIYGYTF; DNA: TGTGCCAGCAGAAGGCCCCGACAGGGGATCTATGGCTACACCTTC
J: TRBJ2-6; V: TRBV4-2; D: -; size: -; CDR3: CASSPGRLSGANVLTF; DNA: TGTGCCAGCAGCCCGGGACGGCTCTCTGGGGCCAACGTCCTGACTTTC
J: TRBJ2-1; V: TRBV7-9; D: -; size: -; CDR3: CASSFDLAGNEQFF; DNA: TGTGCCAGCAGCTTTGATCTAGCCGGCAATGAGCAGTTCTTC
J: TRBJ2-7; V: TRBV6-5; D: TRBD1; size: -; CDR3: CASSVYAGTGYEQYF; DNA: TGTGCCAGCAGTGTATATGCCGGGACAGGGTACGAGCAGTACTTC
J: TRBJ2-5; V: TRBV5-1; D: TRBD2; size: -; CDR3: CASSSKTSGRTETQYF; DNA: TGCGCCAGCAGCTCTAAGACTAGCGGGAGAACAGAGACCCAGTACTTC
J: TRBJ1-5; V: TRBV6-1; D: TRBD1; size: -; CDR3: CASSELGGGGQPQHF; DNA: TGTGCCAGCAGTGAATTAGGAGGGGGCGGTCAGCCCCAGCATTTT
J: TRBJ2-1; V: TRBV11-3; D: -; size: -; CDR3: CASSPYDHNEQFF; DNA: TGTGCCAGCAGCCCCTATGACCACAATGAGCAGTTCTTC
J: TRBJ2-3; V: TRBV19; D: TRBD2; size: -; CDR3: CASTPYGAGDMDTQYF; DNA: TGTGCCAGTACCCCCTACGGAGCGGGAGATATGGATACGCAGTATTTT
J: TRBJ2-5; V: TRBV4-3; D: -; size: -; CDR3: CANIQEGSPRLKETQYF; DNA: TGCGCCAACATACAAGAAGGGAGCCCCCGACTCAAAGAGACCCAGTACTTC